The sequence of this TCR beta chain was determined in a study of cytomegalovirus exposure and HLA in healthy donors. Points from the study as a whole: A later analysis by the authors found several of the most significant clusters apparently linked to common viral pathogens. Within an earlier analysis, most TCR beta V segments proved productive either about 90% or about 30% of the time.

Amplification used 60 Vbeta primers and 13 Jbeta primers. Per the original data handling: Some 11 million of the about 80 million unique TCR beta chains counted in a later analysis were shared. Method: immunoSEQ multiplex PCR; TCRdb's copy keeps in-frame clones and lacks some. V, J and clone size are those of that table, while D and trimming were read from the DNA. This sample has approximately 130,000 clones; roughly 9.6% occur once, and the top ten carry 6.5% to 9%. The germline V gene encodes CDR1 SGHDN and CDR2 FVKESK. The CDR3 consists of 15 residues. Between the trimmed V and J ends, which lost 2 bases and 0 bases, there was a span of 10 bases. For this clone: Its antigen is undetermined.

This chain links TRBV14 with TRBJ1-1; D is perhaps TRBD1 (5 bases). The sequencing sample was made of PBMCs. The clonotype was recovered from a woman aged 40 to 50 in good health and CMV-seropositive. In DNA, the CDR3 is TGTGCCAGCAGCCAATACAGGAAGATGAACACTGAAGCTTTCTTT. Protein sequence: CASSQYRKMNTEAFF.